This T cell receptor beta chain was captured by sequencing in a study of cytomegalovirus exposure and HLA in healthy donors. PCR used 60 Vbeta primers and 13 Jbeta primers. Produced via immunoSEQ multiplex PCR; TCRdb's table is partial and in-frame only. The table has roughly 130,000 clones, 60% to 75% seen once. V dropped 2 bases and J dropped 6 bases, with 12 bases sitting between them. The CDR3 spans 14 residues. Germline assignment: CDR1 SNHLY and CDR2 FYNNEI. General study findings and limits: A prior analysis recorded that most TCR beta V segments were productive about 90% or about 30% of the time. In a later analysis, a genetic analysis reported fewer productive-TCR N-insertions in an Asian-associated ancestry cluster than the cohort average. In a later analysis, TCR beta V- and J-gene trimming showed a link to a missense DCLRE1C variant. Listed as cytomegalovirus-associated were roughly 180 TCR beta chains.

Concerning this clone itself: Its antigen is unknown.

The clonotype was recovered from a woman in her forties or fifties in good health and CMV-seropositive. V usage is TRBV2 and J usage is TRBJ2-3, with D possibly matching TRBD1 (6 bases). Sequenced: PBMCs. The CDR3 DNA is TGTGCCAGCAGTGAATATGATCAGGGGGATACGCAGTATTTT. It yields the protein CASSEYDQGDTQYF.